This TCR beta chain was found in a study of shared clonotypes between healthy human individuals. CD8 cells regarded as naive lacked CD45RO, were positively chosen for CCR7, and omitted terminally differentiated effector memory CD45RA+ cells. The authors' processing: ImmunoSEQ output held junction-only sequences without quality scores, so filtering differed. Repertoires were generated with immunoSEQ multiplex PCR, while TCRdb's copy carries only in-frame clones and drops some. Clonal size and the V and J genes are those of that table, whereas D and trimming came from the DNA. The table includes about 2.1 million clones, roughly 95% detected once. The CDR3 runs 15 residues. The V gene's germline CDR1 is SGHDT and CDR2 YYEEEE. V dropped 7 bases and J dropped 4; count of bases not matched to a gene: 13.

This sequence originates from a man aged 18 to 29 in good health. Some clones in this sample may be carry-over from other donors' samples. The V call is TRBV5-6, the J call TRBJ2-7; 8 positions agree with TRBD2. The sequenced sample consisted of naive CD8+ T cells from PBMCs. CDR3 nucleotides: TGTGCCAGCGTGGCTGAGGGACTAGTCACTTACGAGCAGTACTTC. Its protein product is CASVAEGLVTYEQYF.